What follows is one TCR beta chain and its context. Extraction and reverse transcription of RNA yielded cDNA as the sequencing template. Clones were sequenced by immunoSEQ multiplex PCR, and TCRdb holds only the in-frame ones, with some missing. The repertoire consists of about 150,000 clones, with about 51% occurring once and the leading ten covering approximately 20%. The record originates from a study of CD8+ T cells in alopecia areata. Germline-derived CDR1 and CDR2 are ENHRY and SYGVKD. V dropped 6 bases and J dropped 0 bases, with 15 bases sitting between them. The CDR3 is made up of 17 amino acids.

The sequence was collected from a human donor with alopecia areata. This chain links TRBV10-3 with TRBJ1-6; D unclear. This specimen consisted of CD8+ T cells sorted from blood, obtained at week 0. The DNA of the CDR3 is TGTGCCATCAGCGATAGGGAAACCAACTCCTATAATTCACCCCTCCACTTT. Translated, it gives CAISDRETNSYNSPLHF.